Given below is one TCR beta chain in context. The sample belongs to a study of blood T cell repertoires in COVID-19. Study-wide context: Samples came from the United States, Italy and Spain, spanning acute and convalescent COVID-19. From T cells, B-cell-depleted T cells, or PBMCs came the material, which was cDNA or gDNA.

The CDR3 has 15 residues. Germline loops: CDR1 MNHEY, CDR2 SMNVEV (reference sequence). The V end lost 5 bases, the J end lost 1 base, and 12 bases lay between the germline ends. The method was immunoSEQ multiplex PCR; TCRdb's version includes in-frame clones alone and lacks a portion of them. The data show roughly 100,000 clones, with about nine tenths seen just once and around a sixth held by the top ten. The chain employs TRBV27 and TRBJ1-5, with D possibly matching TRBD1 (6 bases). This TCR was recovered from a man aged 50-60 years with acute or convalescent COVID-19. The sample taken for sequencing was peripheral blood. This CDR3 reads CASSVGAGSNQPQHF. DNA for the CDR3: TGTGCCAGCAGTGTGGGGGCCGGCAGCAATCAGCCCCAGCATTTT.